These 2 T cell receptor beta chains were all obtained from the same sample, sequenced in a study of STAT5B mutations in CD4+ large granular lymphocyte leukemia. TCRdb's table, derived via immunoSEQ multiplex PCR, lists solely in-frame clones and lacks some. The table has approximately 27,000 clones, 81% seen once. Source material: CD4+ T cells from blood buffy coats. These receptors originate from a human donor in good health.

The chain carries TRBV6-1 and TRBJ2-7; 11 bases agree with TRBD1. CDR1 and CDR2 from the germline V gene are MNHNS and SASEGT. The CDR3 spans 14 residues. V lost 5 bases, J lost 5 bases, and 5 bases stayed unmatched. CDR3 nucleotides: TGTGCCAGCAGTCTCCGGACAGGGGGCGACGAGCAGTACGTC. Translation gives CASSLRTGGDEQYV.

The chain combines TRBV30 with TRBJ2-3; either TRBD1 or TRBD2 may fit D (5 bases each). This CDR3 is 15 amino acids long. The germline V and J ends were trimmed by 3 bases and 5 bases, with 18 bases remaining between them. CDR1 GTSNPN and CDR2 SVGIG come from the germline V gene (reference sequence). In nucleotides, the CDR3 is TGTGCCTGGAGCACCGGGACCCTAATGGGAGATACGCAGTATTTT. It encodes CAWSTGTLMGDTQYF. The variable domain in full, completed from reference TRBV30 and TRBJ2-3, reads SQTIHQWPATLVQPVGSPLSLECTVEGTSNPNLYWYRQAAGRGLQLLFYSVGIGQISSEVPQNLSASRPQDRQFILSSKKLLLSDSGFYLCAWSTGTLMGDTQYFGPGTRLTVL.